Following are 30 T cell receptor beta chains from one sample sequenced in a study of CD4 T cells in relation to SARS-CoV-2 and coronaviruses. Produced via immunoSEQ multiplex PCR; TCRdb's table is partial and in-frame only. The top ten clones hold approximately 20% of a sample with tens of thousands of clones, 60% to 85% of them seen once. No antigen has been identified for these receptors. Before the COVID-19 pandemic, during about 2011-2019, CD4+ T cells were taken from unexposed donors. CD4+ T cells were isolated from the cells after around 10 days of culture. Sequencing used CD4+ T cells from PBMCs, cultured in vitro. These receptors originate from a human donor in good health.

CDR3 in amino acids: CASTVFRTGEVYEQYF. CDR3 bases: TGTGCCAGCACCGTTTTCCGGACAGGGGAGGTCTACGAGCAGTACTTC. The V and J genes are TRBV7-9 and TRBJ2-7; 9 bases map to TRBD1. CDR3 length: 16 residues. Looked up from germline, CDR1 is SEHNR and CDR2 is FQNEAQ (reference sequence). The trim removed 7 bases at V and 3 bases at J, leaving 13 bases unmatched.

The CDR3, as DNA: TGTGCCAGCAGTGATGGATTCTACTATGGCTACACCTTC. Translated, it gives CASSDGFYYGYTF. The chain is built from TRBV6-1 and TRBJ1-2, with no clear D. CDR3 length: 13 amino acids. Germline V lookup: CDR1 MNHNS, CDR2 SASEGT. V lost 3 bases and J lost 3, with 8 bases in between.

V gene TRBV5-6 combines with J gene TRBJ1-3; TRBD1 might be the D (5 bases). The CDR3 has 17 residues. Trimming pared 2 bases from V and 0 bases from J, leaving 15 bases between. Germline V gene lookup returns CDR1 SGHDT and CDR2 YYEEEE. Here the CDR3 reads CASSFIGHSSSGNTIYF. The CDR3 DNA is TGTGCCAGCAGCTTCATCGGACACTCGAGCTCTGGAAACACCATATATTTT.

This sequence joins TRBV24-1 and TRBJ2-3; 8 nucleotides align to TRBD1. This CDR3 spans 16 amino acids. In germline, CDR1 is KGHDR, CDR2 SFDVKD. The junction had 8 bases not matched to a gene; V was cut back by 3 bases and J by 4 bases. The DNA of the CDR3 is TGTGCCACCAGTGATGGCGCGGACAGGGCGCCAGATACGCAGTATTTT. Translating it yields CATSDGADRAPDTQYF.

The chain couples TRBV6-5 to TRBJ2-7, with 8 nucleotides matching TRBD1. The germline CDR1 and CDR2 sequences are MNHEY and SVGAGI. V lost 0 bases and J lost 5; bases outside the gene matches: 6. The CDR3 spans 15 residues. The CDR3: CASSYSRQGFHEQYF. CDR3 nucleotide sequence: TGTGCCAGCAGTTACTCGAGACAGGGGTTCCACGAGCAGTACTTC.

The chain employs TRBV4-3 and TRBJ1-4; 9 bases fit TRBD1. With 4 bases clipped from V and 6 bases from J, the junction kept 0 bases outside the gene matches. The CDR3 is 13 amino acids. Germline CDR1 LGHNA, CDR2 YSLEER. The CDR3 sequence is CASSRDRDEKLFF. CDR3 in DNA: TGCGCCAGCAGCCGGGACAGGGATGAAAAACTGTTTTTT.

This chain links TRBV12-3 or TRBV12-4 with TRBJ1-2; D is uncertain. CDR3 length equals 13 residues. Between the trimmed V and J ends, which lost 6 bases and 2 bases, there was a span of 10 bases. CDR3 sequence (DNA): TGTGCCAGCAGCCTCGTTGACAACTATGGCTACACCTTC. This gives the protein CASSLVDNYGYTF.

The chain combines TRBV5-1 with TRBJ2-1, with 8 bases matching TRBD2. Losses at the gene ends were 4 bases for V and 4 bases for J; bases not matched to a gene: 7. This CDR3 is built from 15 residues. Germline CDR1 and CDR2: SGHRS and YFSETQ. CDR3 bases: TGCGCCAGCAGCAGAGCGGGAGCGGAATACAATGAGCAGTTCTTC. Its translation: CASSRAGAEYNEQFF.

As DNA, the CDR3 is TGTGCCAGCAGCCAAACAGGGGGCTGGTCGAACACTGAAGCTTTCTTT. The encoded protein is CASSQTGGWSNTEAFF. This chain links TRBV5-6 with TRBJ1-1; 9 nucleotides agree with TRBD1. Germline CDR1 reads SGHDT; CDR2 reads YYEEEE. V lost 4 bases to trimming and J lost 1 base; unmatched junction nucleotides: 8. This CDR3 has 16 residues. The entire variable domain, with the rest obtained from reference TRBV5-6 and TRBJ1-1, is as follows: DAGVTQSPTHLIKTRGQQVTLRCSPKSGHDTVSWYQQALGQGPQFIFQYYEEEERQRGNFPDRFSGHQFPNYSSELNVNALLLGDSALYLCASSQTGGWSNTEAFFGQGTRLTVV.

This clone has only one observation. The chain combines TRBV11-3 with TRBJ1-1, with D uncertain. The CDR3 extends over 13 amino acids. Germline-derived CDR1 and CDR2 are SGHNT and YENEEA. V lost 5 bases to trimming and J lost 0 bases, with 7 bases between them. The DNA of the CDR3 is TGTGCCAGCAGCCGGAGGATGAACACTGAAGCTTTCTTT. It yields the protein CASSRRMNTEAFF.

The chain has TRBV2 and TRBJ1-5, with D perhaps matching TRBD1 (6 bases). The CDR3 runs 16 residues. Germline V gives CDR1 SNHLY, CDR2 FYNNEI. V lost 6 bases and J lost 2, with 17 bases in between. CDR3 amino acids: CASRDGQTSGNQPQHF. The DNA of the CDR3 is TGTGCCAGCAGGGACGGACAGACGAGCGGCAATCAGCCCCAGCATTTT.

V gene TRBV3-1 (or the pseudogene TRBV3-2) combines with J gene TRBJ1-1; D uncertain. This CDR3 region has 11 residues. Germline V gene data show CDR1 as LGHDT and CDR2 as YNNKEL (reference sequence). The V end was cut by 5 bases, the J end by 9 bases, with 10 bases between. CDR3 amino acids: CASSSGLQAFF. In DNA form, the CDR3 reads TGTGCCAGCAGCAGCGGCTTGCAAGCTTTCTTT.

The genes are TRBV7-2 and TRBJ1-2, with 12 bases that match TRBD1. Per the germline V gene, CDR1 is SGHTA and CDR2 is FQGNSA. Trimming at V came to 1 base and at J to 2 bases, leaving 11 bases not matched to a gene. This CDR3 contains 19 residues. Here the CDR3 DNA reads TGTGCCAGCAGCTTAGTATCCGGGACAGGGGGCTCCCTAAACTATGGCTACACCTTC. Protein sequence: CASSLVSGTGGSLNYGYTF. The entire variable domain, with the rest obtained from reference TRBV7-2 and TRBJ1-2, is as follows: GAGVSQSPSNKVTEKGKDVELRCDPISGHTALYWYRQSLGQGLEFLIYFQGNSAPDKSGLPSDRFSAERTGGSVSTLTIQRTQQEDSAVYLCASSLVSGTGGSLNYGYTFGSGTRLTVV.

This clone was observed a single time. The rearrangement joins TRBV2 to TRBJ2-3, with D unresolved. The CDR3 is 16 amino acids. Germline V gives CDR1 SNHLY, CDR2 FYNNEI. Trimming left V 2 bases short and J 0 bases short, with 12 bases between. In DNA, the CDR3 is TGTGCCAGCAGTGAAAGGCCCATACTCAGCACAGATACGCAGTATTTT. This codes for CASSERPILSTDTQYF.

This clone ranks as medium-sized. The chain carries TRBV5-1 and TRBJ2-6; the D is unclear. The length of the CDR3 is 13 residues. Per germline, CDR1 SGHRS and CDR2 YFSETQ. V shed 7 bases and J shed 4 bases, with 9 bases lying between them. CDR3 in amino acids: CASSVGGANVLTF. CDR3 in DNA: TGCGCCAGCTCAGTCGGAGGGGCCAACGTCCTGACTTTC.

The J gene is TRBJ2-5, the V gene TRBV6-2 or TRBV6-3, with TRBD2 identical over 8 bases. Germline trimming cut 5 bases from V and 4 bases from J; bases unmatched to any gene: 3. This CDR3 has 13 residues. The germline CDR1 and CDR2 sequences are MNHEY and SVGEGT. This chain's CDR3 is CASSRSGRETQYF. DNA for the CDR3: TGTGCCAGCAGTCGCAGCGGGAGAGAGACCCAGTACTTC.

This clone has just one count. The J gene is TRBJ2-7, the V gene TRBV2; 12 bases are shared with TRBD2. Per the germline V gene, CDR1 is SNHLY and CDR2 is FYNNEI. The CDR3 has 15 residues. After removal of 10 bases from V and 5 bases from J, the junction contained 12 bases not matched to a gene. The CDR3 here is CATGKQGLAGDEQYF. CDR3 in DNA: TGTGCCACCGGAAAGCAGGGACTAGCGGGCGACGAGCAGTACTTC.

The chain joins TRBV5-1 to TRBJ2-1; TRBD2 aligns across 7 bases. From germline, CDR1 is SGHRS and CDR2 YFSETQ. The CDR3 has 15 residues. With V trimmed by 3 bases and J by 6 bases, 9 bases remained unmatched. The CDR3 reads CASSWGGLSPNEQFF. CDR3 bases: TGCGCCAGCAGCTGGGGGGGACTATCCCCCAATGAGCAGTTCTTC. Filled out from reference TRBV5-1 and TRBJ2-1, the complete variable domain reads KAGVTQTPRYLIKTRGQQVTLSCSPISGHRSVSWYQQTPGQGLQFLFEYFSETQRNKGNFPGRFSGRQFSNSRSEMNVSTLELGDSALYLCASSWGGLSPNEQFFGPGTRLTVL.

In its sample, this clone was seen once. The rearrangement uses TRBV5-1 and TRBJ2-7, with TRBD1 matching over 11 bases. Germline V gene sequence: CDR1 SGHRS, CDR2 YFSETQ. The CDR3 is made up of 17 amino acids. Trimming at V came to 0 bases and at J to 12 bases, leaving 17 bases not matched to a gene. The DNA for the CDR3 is TGCGCCAGCAGCTTGGTACTGGCCGGGACAGGGGGTCGCGCTTGGTACTTC. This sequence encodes CASSLVLAGTGGRAWYF. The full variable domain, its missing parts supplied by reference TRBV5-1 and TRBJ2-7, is KAGVTQTPRYLIKTRGQQVTLSCSPISGHRSVSWYQQTPGQGLQFLFEYFSETQRNKGNFPGRFSGRQFSNSRSEMNVSTLELGDSALYLCASSLVLAGTGGRAWYFGPGTRLTVT.

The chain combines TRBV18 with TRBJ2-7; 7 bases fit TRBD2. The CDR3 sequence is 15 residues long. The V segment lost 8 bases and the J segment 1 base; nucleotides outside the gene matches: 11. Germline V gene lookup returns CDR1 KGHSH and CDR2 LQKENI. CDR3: CASTGGASGSYEQYF. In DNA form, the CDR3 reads TGTGCCAGCACCGGGGGAGCTAGCGGTTCCTACGAGCAGTACTTC.

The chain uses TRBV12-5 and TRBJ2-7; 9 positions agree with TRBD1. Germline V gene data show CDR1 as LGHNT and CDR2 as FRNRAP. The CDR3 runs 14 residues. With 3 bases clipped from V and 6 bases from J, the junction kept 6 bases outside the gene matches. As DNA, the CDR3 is TGTGCTAGTGGTTTAGGACAGGGGAGCGGCGAGCAGTACTTC. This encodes CASGLGQGSGEQYF.

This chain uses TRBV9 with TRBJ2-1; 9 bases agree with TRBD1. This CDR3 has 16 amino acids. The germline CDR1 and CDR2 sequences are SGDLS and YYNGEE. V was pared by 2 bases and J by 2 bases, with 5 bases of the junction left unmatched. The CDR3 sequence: CASSVTRTGAYNEQFF. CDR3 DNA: TGTGCCAGCAGCGTCACGCGGACAGGGGCCTACAATGAGCAGTTCTTC.

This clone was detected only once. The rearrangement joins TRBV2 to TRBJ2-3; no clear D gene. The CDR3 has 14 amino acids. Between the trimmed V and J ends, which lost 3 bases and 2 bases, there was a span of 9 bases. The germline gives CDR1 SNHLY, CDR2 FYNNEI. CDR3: CASSDVRITDTQYF. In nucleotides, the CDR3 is TGTGCCAGCAGTGATGTGCGGATCACAGATACGCAGTATTTT.

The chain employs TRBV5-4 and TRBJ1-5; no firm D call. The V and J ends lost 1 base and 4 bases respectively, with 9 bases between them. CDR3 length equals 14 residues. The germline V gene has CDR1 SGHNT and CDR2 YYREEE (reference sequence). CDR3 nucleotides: TGTGCCAGCAGCTTGCAAGGGCCTAATCAGCCCCAGCATTTT. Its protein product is CASSLQGPNQPQHF.

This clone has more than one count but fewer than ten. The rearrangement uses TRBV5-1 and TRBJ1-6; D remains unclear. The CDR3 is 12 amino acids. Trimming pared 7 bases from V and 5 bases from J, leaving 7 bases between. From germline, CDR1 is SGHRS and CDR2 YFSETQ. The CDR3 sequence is CASRLNNSPLHF. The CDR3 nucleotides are TGCGCCAGCCGGCTCAATAATTCACCCCTCCACTTT.

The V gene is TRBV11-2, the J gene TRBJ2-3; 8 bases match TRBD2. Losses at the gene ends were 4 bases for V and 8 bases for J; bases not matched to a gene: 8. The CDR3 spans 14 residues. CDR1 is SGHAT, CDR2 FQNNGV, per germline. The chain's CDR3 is CASSSGTRSGTQYF. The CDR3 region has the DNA TGTGCCAGCAGCTCTGGGACTAGATCGGGTACGCAGTATTTT. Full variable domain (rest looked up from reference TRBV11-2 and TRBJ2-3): EAGVAQSPRYKIIEKRQSVAFWCNPISGHATLYWYQQILGQGPKLLIQFQNNGVVDDSQLPKDRFSAERLKGVDSTLKIQPAKLEDSAVYLCASSSGTRSGTQYFGPGTRLTVL.

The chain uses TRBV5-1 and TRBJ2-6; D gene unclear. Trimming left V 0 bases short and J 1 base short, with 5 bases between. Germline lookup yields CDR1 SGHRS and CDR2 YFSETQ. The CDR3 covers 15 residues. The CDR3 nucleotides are TGCGCCAGCAGCTTGGACCGTTCTGGGGCCAACGTCCTGACTTTC. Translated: CASSLDRSGANVLTF.

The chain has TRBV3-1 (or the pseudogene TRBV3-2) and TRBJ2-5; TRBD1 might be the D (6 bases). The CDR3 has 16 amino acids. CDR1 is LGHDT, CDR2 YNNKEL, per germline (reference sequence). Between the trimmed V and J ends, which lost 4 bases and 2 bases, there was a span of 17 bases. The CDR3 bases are TGTGCCAGCAGCCCGTACGGACAGATAGCACAAGAGACCCAGTACTTC. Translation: CASSPYGQIAQETQYF.

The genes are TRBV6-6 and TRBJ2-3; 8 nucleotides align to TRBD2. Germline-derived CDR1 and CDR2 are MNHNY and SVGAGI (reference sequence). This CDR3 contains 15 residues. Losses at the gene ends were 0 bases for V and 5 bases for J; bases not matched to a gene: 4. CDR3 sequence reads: CASSYSSGRGDTQYF. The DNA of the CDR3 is TGTGCCAGCAGTTACTCGAGCGGGAGAGGAGATACGCAGTATTTT.

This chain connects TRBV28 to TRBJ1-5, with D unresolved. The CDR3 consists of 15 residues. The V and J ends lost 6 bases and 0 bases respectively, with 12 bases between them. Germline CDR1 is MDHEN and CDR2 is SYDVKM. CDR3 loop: CASSSILYSNQPQHF. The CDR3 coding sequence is TGTGCCAGCAGCTCGATCCTATATAGCAATCAGCCCCAGCATTTT.